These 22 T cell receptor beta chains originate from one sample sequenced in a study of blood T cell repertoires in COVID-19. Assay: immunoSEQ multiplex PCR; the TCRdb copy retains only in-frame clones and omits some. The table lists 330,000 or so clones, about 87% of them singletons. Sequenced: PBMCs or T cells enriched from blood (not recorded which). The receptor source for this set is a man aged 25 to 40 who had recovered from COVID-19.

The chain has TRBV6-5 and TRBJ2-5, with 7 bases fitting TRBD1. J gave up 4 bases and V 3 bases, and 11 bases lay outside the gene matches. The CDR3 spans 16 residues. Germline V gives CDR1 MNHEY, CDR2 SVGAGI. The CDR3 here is CASSYEAGGGGETQYF. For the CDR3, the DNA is TGTGCCAGCAGTTATGAGGCAGGGGGTGGTGGAGAGACCCAGTACTTC.

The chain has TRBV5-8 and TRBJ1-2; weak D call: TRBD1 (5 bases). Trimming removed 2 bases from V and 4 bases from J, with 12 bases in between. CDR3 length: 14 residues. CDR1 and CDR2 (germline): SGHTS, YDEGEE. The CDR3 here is CASSFNGGAYGYTF. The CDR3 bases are TGTGCCAGCAGCTTTAACGGGGGTGCCTATGGCTACACCTTC.

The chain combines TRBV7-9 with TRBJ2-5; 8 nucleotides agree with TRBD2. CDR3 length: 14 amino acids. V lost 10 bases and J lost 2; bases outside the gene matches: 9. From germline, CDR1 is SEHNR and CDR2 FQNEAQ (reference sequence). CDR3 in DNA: TGTGCCACCCCGGGGGGGGCGCCTCAAGAGACCCAGTACTTC. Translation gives CATPGGAPQETQYF.

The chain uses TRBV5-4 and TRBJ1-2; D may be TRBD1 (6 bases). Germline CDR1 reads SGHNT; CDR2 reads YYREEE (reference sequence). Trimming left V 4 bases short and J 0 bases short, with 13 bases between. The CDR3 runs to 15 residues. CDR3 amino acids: CASSPRTEANYGYTF. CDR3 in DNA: TGTGCCAGCAGCCCCCGGACAGAAGCTAACTATGGCTACACCTTC. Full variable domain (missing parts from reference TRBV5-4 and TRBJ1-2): ETGVTQSPTHLIKTRGQQVTLRCSSQSGHNTVSWYQQALGQGPQFIFQYYREEENGRGNFPPRFSGLQFPNYSSELNVNALELDDSALYLCASSPRTEANYGYTFGSGTRLTVV.

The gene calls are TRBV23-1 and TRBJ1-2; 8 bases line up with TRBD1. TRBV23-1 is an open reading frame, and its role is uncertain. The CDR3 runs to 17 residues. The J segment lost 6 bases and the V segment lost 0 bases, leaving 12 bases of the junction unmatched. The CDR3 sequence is CASSQSMAGGAINGYTF. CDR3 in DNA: TGCGCCAGCAGTCAATCGATGGCAGGGGGCGCGATAAATGGCTACACCTTC.

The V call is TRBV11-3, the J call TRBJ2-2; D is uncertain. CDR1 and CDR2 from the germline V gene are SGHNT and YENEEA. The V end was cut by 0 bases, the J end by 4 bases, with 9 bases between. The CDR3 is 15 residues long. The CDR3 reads CASSLEGSSTGELFF. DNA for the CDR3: TGTGCCAGCAGCTTAGAGGGCAGTTCCACCGGGGAGCTGTTTTTT.

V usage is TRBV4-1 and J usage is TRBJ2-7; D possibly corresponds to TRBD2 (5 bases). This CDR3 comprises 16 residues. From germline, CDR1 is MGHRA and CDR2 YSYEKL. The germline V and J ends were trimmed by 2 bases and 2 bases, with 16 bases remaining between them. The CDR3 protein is CASSQIRQGRAYEQYF. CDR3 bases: TGCGCCAGCAGCCAAATCCGCCAAGGGCGGGCCTACGAGCAGTACTTC.

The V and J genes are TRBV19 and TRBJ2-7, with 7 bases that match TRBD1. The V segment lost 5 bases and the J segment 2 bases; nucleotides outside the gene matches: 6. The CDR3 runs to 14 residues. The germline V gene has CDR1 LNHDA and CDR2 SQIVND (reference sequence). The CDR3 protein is CASSLTGATYEQYF. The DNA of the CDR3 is TGTGCCAGTAGTCTTACAGGGGCGACCTACGAGCAGTACTTC.

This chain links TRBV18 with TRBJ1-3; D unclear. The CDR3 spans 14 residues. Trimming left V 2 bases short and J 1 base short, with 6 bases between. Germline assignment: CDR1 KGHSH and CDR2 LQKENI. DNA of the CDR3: TGTGCCAGCTCACCAGGAGGGTCTGGAAACACCATATATTTT. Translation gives CASSPGGSGNTIYF.

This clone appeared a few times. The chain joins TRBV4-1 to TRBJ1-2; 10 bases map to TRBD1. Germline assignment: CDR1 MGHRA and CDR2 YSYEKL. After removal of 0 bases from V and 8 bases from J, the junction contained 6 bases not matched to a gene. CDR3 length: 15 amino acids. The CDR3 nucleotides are TGCGCCAGCAGCCAAGACCGAGACAGGGGGCGAGGCTACACCTTC. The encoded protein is CASSQDRDRGRGYTF.

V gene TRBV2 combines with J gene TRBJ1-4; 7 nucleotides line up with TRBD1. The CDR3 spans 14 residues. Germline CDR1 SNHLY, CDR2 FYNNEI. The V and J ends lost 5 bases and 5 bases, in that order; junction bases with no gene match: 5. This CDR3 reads CASSPGQNNEKLFF. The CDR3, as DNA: TGTGCCAGCAGTCCGGGACAGAACAATGAAAAACTGTTTTTT.

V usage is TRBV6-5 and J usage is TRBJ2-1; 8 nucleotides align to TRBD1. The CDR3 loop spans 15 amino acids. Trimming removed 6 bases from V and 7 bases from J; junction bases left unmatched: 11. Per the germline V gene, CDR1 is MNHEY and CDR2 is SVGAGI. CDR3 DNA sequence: TGTGCCAGCAGAACCCCAGGGGGCGCAATGAATGAGCAGTTCTTC. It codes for CASRTPGGAMNEQFF.

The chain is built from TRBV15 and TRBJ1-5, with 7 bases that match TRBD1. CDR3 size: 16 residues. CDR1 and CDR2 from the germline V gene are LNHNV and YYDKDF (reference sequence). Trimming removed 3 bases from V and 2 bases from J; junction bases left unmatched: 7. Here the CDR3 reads CATSRGTGVGNQPQHF. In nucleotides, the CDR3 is TGTGCCACCAGCAGGGGAACAGGGGTGGGCAATCAGCCCCAGCATTTT.

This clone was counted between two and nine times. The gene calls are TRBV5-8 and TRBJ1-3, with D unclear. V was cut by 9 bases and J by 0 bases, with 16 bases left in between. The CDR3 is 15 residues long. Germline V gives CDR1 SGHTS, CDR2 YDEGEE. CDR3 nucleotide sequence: TGTGCCACCGCGGGCGGGGTCTACTCTGGAAACACCATATATTTT. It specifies CATAGGVYSGNTIYF.

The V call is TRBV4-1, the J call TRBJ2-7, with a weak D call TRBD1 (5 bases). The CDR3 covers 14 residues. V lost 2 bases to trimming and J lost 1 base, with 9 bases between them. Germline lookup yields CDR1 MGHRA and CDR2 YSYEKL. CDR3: CASSQRDRSYEQYF. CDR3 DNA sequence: TGCGCCAGCAGCCAACGTGACAGATCCTACGAGCAGTACTTC.

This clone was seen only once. CDR3 residues: CASRRGDARPVYNEQFF. CDR3 bases: TGCGCCAGCAGACGGGGGGACGCTAGACCCGTCTACAATGAGCAGTTCTTC. V gene TRBV5-1 combines with J gene TRBJ2-1; 7 nucleotides line up with TRBD2. V shed 5 bases and J 3 bases; nucleotides not matched to a gene: 14. Germline V lookup: CDR1 SGHRS, CDR2 YFSETQ. The CDR3 runs 17 residues.

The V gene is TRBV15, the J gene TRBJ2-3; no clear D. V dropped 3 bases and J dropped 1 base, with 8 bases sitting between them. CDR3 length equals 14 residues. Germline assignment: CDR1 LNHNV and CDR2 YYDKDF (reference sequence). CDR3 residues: CATSRAQGTDTQYF. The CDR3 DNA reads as TGTGCCACCAGCAGGGCTCAGGGCACAGATACGCAGTATTTT.

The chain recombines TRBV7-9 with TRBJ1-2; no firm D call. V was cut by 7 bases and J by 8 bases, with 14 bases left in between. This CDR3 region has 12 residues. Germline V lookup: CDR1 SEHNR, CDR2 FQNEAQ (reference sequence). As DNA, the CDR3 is TGTGCCAGCAACTCGGAAGGAGGGGGCTACACCTTC. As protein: CASNSEGGGYTF.

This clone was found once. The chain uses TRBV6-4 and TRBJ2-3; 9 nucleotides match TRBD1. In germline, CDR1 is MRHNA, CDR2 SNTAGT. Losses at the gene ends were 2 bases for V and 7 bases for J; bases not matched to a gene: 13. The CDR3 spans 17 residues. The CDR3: CASSDIRDRVPPNTQYF. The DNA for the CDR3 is TGTGCCAGCAGTGACATTAGGGACAGGGTCCCGCCTAATACGCAGTATTTT.

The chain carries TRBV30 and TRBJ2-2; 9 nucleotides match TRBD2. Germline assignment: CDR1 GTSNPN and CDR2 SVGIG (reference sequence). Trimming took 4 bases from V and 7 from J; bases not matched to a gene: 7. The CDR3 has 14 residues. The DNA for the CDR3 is TGTGCCTGGATGGCTAGCGGGGTTGGCGGGGAGCTGTTTTTT. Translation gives CAWMASGVGGELFF.

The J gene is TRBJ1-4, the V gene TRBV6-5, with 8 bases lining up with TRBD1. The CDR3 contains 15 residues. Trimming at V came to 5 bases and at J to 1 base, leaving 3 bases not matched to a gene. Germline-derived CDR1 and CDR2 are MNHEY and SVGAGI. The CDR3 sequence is CASSNRGVTNEKLFF. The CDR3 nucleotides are TGTGCCAGCAGTAACAGGGGGGTAACTAATGAAAAACTGTTTTTT.

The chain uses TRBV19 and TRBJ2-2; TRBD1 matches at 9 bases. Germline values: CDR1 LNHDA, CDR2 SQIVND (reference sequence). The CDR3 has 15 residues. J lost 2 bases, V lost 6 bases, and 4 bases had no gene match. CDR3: CASRKGQGNTGELFF. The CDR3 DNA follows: TGTGCCAGTAGAAAGGGACAGGGCAACACCGGGGAGCTGTTTTTT.